This passage covers 5 T cell receptor beta chains from one sample sequenced in a study of shared clonotypes between healthy human individuals. Produced via immunoSEQ multiplex PCR; TCRdb's table is partial and in-frame only. The repertoire holds around 600,000 clones, with around 97% as singletons. Material for sequencing was naive CD4+ T cells sorted from blood. Noted subset: CD45RA+ positively selected. All receptors come from a woman aged 25-40 years in good health.

V is TRBV30 and J is TRBJ1-3, with D perhaps matching TRBD1 (5 bases). The germline CDR1 and CDR2 sequences are GTSNPN and SVGIG (reference sequence). The CDR3 contains 15 residues. Trimming removed 1 base at V and 0 bases at J, with 10 bases between. In nucleotides, the CDR3 is TGTGCCTGGAGTGGGGACCTACACTCTGGAAACACCATATATTTT. This sequence encodes CAWSGDLHSGNTIYF. Full variable domain (missing parts from reference TRBV30 and TRBJ1-3): SQTIHQWPATLVQPVGSPLSLECTVEGTSNPNLYWYRQAAGRGLQLLFYSVGIGQISSEVPQNLSASRPQDRQFILSSKKLLLSDSGFYLCAWSGDLHSGNTIYFGEGSWLTVV.

This sequence joins TRBV27 and TRBJ2-5, with TRBD1 matching 7 bases. The CDR3 sequence is 18 residues long. Unmatched junction bases numbered 20, after V lost 6 bases and J lost 4 bases. Per germline, CDR1 MNHEY and CDR2 SMNVEV (reference sequence). CDR3 protein: CASSHRRVVRGLRETQYF. The CDR3 DNA reads as TGTGCCAGCAGCCACCGTAGGGTCGTGAGGGGGCTGAGAGAGACCCAGTACTTC.

The chain combines TRBV28 with TRBJ1-2; D gene uncertain. With 5 bases removed from V and 3 bases from J, the gap between germline ends came to 10 bases. The CDR3 runs to 13 residues. Germline V CDR1 and CDR2: MDHEN, SYDVKM. The CDR3 loop is CASSPAWDYGYTF. Written as DNA, the CDR3 is TGTGCCAGCAGTCCCGCCTGGGACTATGGCTACACCTTC.

This chain connects TRBV9 to TRBJ2-5; 14 bases are shared with TRBD2. The J call may be faulty, since TRBJ2-7 better matches the DNA end. The CDR3 has 18 residues. Germline CDR1 SGDLS, CDR2 YYNGEE. The CDR3 nucleotides read TGTGCCAGCTACCTTTTCGGACTAGCGGGAGGAATCTCCTACGAGCAGTACTTC. Its protein is CASYLFGLAGGISYEQYF.

The chain links TRBV28 to TRBJ1-1, with D possibly being TRBD1 (6 bases). Germline assignment: CDR1 MDHEN and CDR2 SYDVKM. CDR3 length: 12 residues. V was shortened by 10 bases and J by 0 bases, with 9 bases between the two germline ends. This chain's CDR3 is CATRGVNTEAFF. DNA for the CDR3: TGTGCCACCAGGGGAGTGAACACTGAAGCTTTCTTT.